This T cell receptor beta chain was obtained from a study of CD8 T cells in Susac syndrome. Study-level background: Within the sequenced group of Susac syndrome patients, five or six showed active disease and fewer than 10 were in remission. The study's findings and limits: Acknowledgment was made by the study that its TCR sequencing and HLA analysis involved a relatively small number of individuals.

RNA was extracted with the RNeasy kit, and a quantity of roughly 0.5 to 1 ug was reverse transcribed using random hexamers. Across 54 Vbeta and 13 Jbeta, immunoSEQ multiplex PCR amplified TCR beta CDR3. In TCRdb, the immunoSEQ multiplex PCR reads were re-called with MiXCR into one record per CDR3 protein. This table has 150,000 to 200,000 distinct CDR3 sequences, 90% to 95% appearing once. A note on this clonotype: Antigen specificity is unknown.

Trimming took 3 bases from V and 7 from J, leaving 3 bases between them. The germline gives CDR1 SEHNR, CDR2 FQNEAQ (reference sequence). This CDR3 spans 10 amino acids. The T cells that were sequenced for TCR beta were CD8+ and CD4+ cells from blood. Sequencing was performed on CD4+ T cells from PBMCs. The chain links TRBV7-9 to TRBJ1-1; D call uncertain. This clonotype was sampled from a human donor with Susac syndrome. The CDR3 region has the DNA TGTGCCAGCAGCTTTGGTGAAGCTTTCTTT. It translates to CASSFGEAFF.